This T cell receptor (beta chain) was identified in a study of OX40 agonist ivuxolimab in advanced cancers. Study-wide results and limits: Normalized expansion of T-cell clones was also low for some nonresponders. Among T cells, CD8+ cells averaged more expanded clones than CD4+ cells.

The CDR3 runs to 11 residues. The V and J ends lost 2 bases and 8 bases respectively, with 4 bases between them. In germline, CDR1 is LNHDA, CDR2 SQIVND (reference sequence). Note on this clone: No antigen is known for it. This sample also contains other DNA sequences that code for the same CDR3.

Only in-frame clones appear in the TCRdb table, and some are missing; sequencing was by immunoSEQ multiplex PCR. The top ten hold 5.5% to 6% of the sample, which has around 70,000 clones, around 90% seen once. This chain connects TRBV19 to TRBJ2-1; D is uncertain. Here the sequenced sample was CD4+ or CD8+ T cells sorted from blood, taken in a trial of the OX40 agonist ivuxolimab. The TCR originated in an adult with an advanced solid tumor such as melanoma, head and neck, liver or kidney cancer. CDR3 nucleotides: TGTGCCAGTAGTATACAGGATGAGCAGTTCTTC. Amino acids: CASSIQDEQFF.